These T cell receptor beta chains were read from a single sample in a study of metastatic and nonmetastatic thyroid tumors. Using MiXCR, TCRdb reanalyzed the PCR reads. The table has some 69,000 clones, more than 13% seen once. The specimen sequenced was blood. These receptors came from a male donor with papillary thyroid cancer or a benign thyroid nodule (not recorded which). Some clones in this sample may be carry-over from other donors' samples. The CDR3 runs from the conserved cysteine through the conserved F or W. A D gene is named only where the DNA matches it firmly. The size field is filled for only some rows; it gives once, few, many or a size class.

j_call | clone_size | d_call | v_call | cdr3_aa | cdr3_nt
TRBJ1-6 | many | . | TRBV11-2 | CASSNRVGGNSPLHF | TGTGCCAGCAGCAACCGGGTTGGTGGAAATTCACCCCTCCACTTT
TRBJ2-7 | few | TRBD1 | TRBV27 | CASCPVTGFYEQYF | TGTGCCAGTTGCCCAGTGACAGGGTTCTACGAGCAGTACTTC
TRBJ1-5 | many | . | TRBV4-3 | CASSQDPFQSNQPQHF | TGCGCCAGCAGCCAAGATCCCTTTCAAAGCAATCAGCCCCAGCATTTT
TRBJ2-7 | many | . | TRBV28 | CASTKRGYEQYF | TGTGCCAGCACTAAAAGGGGTTACGAGCAGTACTTC
TRBJ2-7 | many | . | TRBV6-1 | CASSEVGRLSSYEQYF | TGTGCCAGCAGTGAAGTGGGACGACTAAGCTCCTACGAGCAGTACTTC
TRBJ1-1 | many | . | TRBV11-3 | CASSLGGRERRNTEAFF | TGTGCCAGCAGCTTAGGTGGGAGAGAGAGGCGAAACACTGAAGCTTTCTTT
TRBJ2-2 | many | . | TRBV5-6 | CASSMRAAGDTGELFF | TGTGCCAGCAGCATGAGGGCTGCCGGGGACACCGGGGAGCTGTTTTTT
TRBJ2-2 | many | . | TRBV4-3 | CASSQESGELFF | TGCGCCAGCAGCCAAGAATCCGGGGAGCTGTTTTTT
TRBJ1-1 | . | . | TRBV27 | CASILRQLNTEAFF | TGTGCCAGCATCCTTAGACAGTTGAACACTGAAGCTTTCTTT
TRBJ1-3 | many | . | TRBV7-2 | CASSLGTAIGNTIYF | TGTGCCAGCAGCTTAGGCACAGCGATAGGAAACACCATATATTTT
TRBJ1-1 | many | . | TRBV10-1 | CASSLSLQNTEAFF | TGCGCCAGCAGTTTGTCACTGCAGAACACTGAAGCTTTCTTT
TRBJ1-2 | many | . | TRBV28 | CASTTLTYGYTF | TGTGCCAGCACCACTCTCACTTATGGCTACACCTTC
TRBJ2-7 | . | . | TRBV5-1 | CASSFGTLSSYEQYF | TGCGCCAGCAGCTTCGGGACGCTCAGCTCCTACGAGCAGTACTTC
TRBJ1-1 | many | TRBD1 | TRBV7-9 | CASSLTGETEAFF | TGTGCCAGCAGCTTAACAGGGGAAACTGAAGCTTTCTTT
TRBJ2-7 | many | . | TRBV28 | CASSPSGIRGEQYF | TGTGCCAGCAGTCCGTCAGGAATACGAGGCGAGCAGTACTTC
TRBJ1-3 | many | . | TRBV10-3 | CAITETSSGNTIYF | TGTGCCATCACCGAGACCAGCTCTGGAAACACCATATATTTT
TRBJ1-2 | once | TRBD1 | TRBV20-1 | CSAHLTGGSQGYTF | TGCAGTGCTCACTTGACAGGGGGCTCTCAGGGCTACACCTTC
TRBJ2-2 | many | . | TRBV5-1 | CASSLIGELFF | TGCGCCAGCAGCTTAATCGGGGAGCTGTTTTTT
TRBJ2-1 | many | . | TRBV2 | CASSGYNEQFF | TGTGCCAGCAGTGGCTACAATGAGCAGTTCTTC
TRBJ2-5 | many | . | TRBV28 | CASRWGLEQGTQYF | TGTGCCAGCAGATGGGGACTGGAACAAGGGACCCAGTACTTC
TRBJ1-1 | many | . | TRBV18 | CASSPDSRGATEAFF | TGTGCCAGCTCACCAGACTCTAGGGGCGCGACTGAAGCTTTCTTT
TRBJ2-3 | once | . | TRBV5-4 | CASISLGPSTDTQYF | TGTGCCAGCATCTCCCTAGGGCCTAGCACAGATACGCAGTATTTT
TRBJ2-2 | many | . | TRBV9 | CASSVASPPNTGELFF | TGTGCCAGCAGCGTAGCTAGCCCGCCGAACACCGGGGAGCTGTTTTTT
TRBJ2-7 | . | . | TRBV20-1 | CSARKPRALDDSYDQYF | TGCAGTGCTAGAAAGCCAAGGGCGCTGGATGACTCCTACGATCAGTACTTC
TRBJ1-6 | many | . | TRBV19 | CASRRERDSPLHF | TGTGCCAGTAGGAGGGAGAGGGATTCACCCCTCCACTTT
TRBJ2-3 | few | . | TRBV25-1 | CASSGMDRTDTQYF | TGTGCCAGCAGTGGAATGGACCGCACAGATACGCAGTATTTT
TRBJ1-3 | few | . | TRBV6-6 | CASSYRGTSGVGNTIYF | TGTGCCAGTAGTTACCGGGGGACCTCCGGTGTCGGAAACACCATATATTTT
TRBJ2-2 | many | TRBD2 | TRBV4-1 | CASSRRAGPNTGELFF | TGCGCCAGCAGCCGCCGAGCGGGACCGAACACCGGGGAGCTGTTTTTT
TRBJ2-1 | . | . | TRBV19 | CASNEQGPYNEQFF | TGTGCCAGTAATGAACAGGGCCCATACAATGAGCAGTTCTTC
TRBJ1-2 | many | . | TRBV12-3/TRBV12-4 | CASRGAPGGVGYTF | TGTGCCAGCAGGGGGGCCCCTGGGGGGGTGGGCTACACCTTC
TRBJ2-3 | many | TRBD2 | TRBV6-2/TRBV6-3 | CASSYGRDSDTQYF | TGTGCCAGCAGTTACGGGAGGGATTCAGATACGCAGTATTTT
TRBJ2-1 | many | . | TRBV9 | CASSVSLGTRHYNEQFF | TGTGCCAGCAGCGTTAGCCTGGGGACAAGGCACTACAATGAGCAGTTCTTC
TRBJ1-4 | few | TRBD1 | TRBV6-5 | CASSFKGTVSSEKLFF | TGTGCCAGCAGTTTTAAAGGGACAGTCTCGAGTGAAAAACTGTTTTTT
TRBJ2-3 | many | . | TRBV20-1 | CSASLLVADTQYF | TGCAGTGCTAGTCTGCTAGTGGCAGATACGCAGTATTTT
TRBJ2-5 | . | . | TRBV5-6 | CASSLEGPETQYF | TGTGCCAGCAGCTTGGAGGGCCCAGAGACCCAGTACTTC
TRBJ2-7 | many | . | TRBV20-1 | CSAETGTDYEQYF | TGCAGTGCTGAGACCGGGACGGACTACGAGCAGTACTTC
TRBJ2-7 | . | . | TRBV19 | CASKSYEQYF | TGTGCCAGTAAATCGTACGAGCAGTACTTC
TRBJ1-5 | many | . | TRBV6-1 | CASGRRDQPQHF | TGTGCCAGCGGACGGAGGGATCAGCCCCAGCATTTT
TRBJ2-5 | many | TRBD1 | TRBV7-9 | CASSLGRGNQETQYF | TGTGCCAGCAGCTTAGGCAGGGGGAACCAAGAGACCCAGTACTTC
TRBJ1-5 | many | . | TRBV6-2/TRBV6-3 | CASSYSGDYSNQPQHF | TGTGCCAGCAGTTACTCAGGCGATTATAGCAATCAGCCCCAGCATTTT
TRBJ2-7 | many | TRBD1 | TRBV10-1 | CASSTLDRDYEQYF | TGCGCCAGCAGTACCTTGGACAGGGATTACGAGCAGTACTTC
TRBJ1-1 | many | . | TRBV5-1 | CASSLEGRDTEAFF | TGCGCCAGCAGCTTGGAGGGACGGGACACTGAAGCTTTCTTT
TRBJ1-4 | many | TRBD1 | TRBV5-1 | CASSQGTGSGYEKLFF | TGCGCCAGCAGCCAAGGGACAGGGAGCGGATATGAAAAACTGTTTTTT
TRBJ1-5 | many | TRBD1 | TRBV6-1 | CASSVGQGSNQPQHF | TGTGCCAGCAGTGTGGGACAGGGATCCAATCAGCCCCAGCATTTT
TRBJ2-7 | . | . | TRBV6-1 | CASRRDRNYEQYF | TGTGCCAGCAGACGCGACAGGAACTACGAGCAGTACTTC
TRBJ1-1 | many | . | TRBV28 | CASSLKGAATEAFF | TGTGCCAGCAGTTTAAAAGGAGCAGCCACTGAAGCTTTCTTT
TRBJ2-1 | few | TRBD1 | TRBV29-1 | CSVERDSSYNYQFF | TGCAGCGTTGAAAGGGACAGTTCCTACAATTATCAGTTCTTC
TRBJ2-2 | . | TRBD1 | TRBV6-4 | CASSPQGRGTGELFF | TGTGCCAGCAGCCCACAGGGGCGAGGCACCGGGGAGCTGTTTTTT
TRBJ2-7 | many | . | TRBV4-3 | CASSQGVESGWFHEQYF | TGCGCCAGCAGCCAAGGGGTAGAGTCAGGGTGGTTCCACGAGCAGTACTTC
TRBJ1-6 | many | TRBD1 | TRBV25-1 | CASTGQGSSPLHF | TGTGCCAGCACCGGACAGGGGAGCTCACCCCTCCACTTT